Given below is one T cell receptor beta chain in context. PCR involved 60 Vbeta and 13 Jbeta primers. TCRdb keeps only in-frame clones here, not all; method: immunoSEQ multiplex PCR. This table has fewer than 90,000 clones, 75% to 85% appearing once. The data were taken from a study of cytomegalovirus exposure and HLA in healthy donors. In germline, CDR1 is SGDLS, CDR2 YYNGEE. The CDR3 is made up of 15 amino acids. V dropped 0 bases and J dropped 5; count of bases not matched to a gene: 4. The rearrangement uses TRBV9 and TRBJ2-1, with 8 bases lining up with TRBD2. The sequencing sample was made of PBMCs. The receptor was derived from a woman aged 40 to 50 in good health and CMV-seropositive. The chain's CDR3 is CASSVALAANNEQFF. The CDR3 nucleotides are TGTGCCAGCAGCGTAGCACTAGCGGCGAACAATGAGCAGTTCTTC.